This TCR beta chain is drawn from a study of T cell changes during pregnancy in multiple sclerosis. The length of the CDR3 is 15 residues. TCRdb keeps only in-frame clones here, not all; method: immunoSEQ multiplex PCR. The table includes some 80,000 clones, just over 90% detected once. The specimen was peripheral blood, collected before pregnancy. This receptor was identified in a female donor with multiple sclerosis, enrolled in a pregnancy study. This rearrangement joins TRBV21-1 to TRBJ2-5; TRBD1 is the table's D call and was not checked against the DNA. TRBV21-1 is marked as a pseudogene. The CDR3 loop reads CASSPGTGGRETQYF. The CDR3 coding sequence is TGTGCCAGCAGCCCCGGGACAGGGGGCCGAGAGACCCAGTACTTC.